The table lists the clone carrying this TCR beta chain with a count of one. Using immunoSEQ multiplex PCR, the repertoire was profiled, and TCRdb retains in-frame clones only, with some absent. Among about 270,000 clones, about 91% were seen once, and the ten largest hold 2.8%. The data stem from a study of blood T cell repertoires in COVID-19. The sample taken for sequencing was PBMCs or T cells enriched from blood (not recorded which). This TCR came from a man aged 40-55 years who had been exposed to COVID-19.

CDR3 nucleotides: TGTGCCAGTAGTATATATAATCAGCCCCAGCATTTT. It specifies CASSIYNQPQHF. The V call is TRBV19, the J call TRBJ1-5; D call uncertain. This CDR3 comprises 12 residues. V was clipped by 2 bases and J by 4 bases, with 3 bases between them. Germline CDR1 is LNHDA and CDR2 is SQIVND (reference sequence).